A selection of T cell receptor beta chains follows, all from one sample in a study of shared clonotypes between healthy human individuals. TCRdb's copy holds only in-frame clones and misses some; the assay was immunoSEQ multiplex PCR. The sample carries 1,400,000 or so clones, around 98.5% recorded once. Sequencing input: naive CD4+ T cells sorted from blood. Every receptor here comes from a man in his thirties or forties in good health. Both conserved end residues are part of each CDR3. The D gene is left open where the match is weak. The size field is filled for only some rows; it gives once, few, many or a size class.

length | D | J | V | size | CDR3 | DNA
15 | . | TRBJ1-1 | TRBV9 | . | CASSESPVLNTEAFF | TGTGCCAGCAGCGAGTCGCCCGTACTGAACACTGAAGCTTTCTTT
14 | . | TRBJ1-2 | TRBV5-1 | . | CASSLGGQIDGYTF | TGCGCCAGCAGCTTGGGTGGTCAGATAGATGGCTACACCTTC
13 | . | TRBJ1-4 | TRBV30 | . | CAWRAQGTGKLFF | TGTGCCTGGAGGGCCCAGGGGACGGGAAAACTGTTTTTT
17 | . | TRBJ2-7 | TRBV21-1 | once | CASSPQRRDTSWYEQYF | TGTGCCAGCAGCCCCCAACGGAGAGACACCAGCTGGTACGAGCAGTACTTC
12 | . | TRBJ2-3 | TRBV18 | . | CASSPEADTQYF | TGTGCCAGCTCACCAGAGGCAGATACGCAGTATTTT
12 | . | TRBJ2-7 | TRBV19 | once | CASSMDTYEQYF | TGTGCCAGTAGTATGGACACATACGAGCAGTACTTC
14 | TRBD2 | TRBJ2-4 | TRBV6-6 | . | CASSQGTSGNIQYF | TGTGCCAGCAGCCAGGGGACTAGTGGAAACATTCAGTACTTC
14 | TRBD1 | TRBJ2-2 | TRBV7-7 | . | CASSRDRGTGELFF | TGTGCTAGCAGCCGGGACAGGGGCACCGGGGAGCTGTTTTTT
13 | . | TRBJ2-7 | TRBV9 | . | CASSAAEYYEQYF | TGTGCCAGCAGCGCGGCAGAGTACTACGAGCAGTACTTC
14 | . | TRBJ2-3 | TRBV9 | . | CASSVDPSTDTQYF | TGTGCCAGCAGCGTAGACCCGTCTACAGATACGCAGTATTTT
16 | . | TRBJ1-1 | TRBV2 | . | CASSEAPGRRNTEAFF | TGTGCCAGCAGTGAAGCGCCGGGGAGGCGGAACACTGAAGCTTTCTTT
16 | TRBD2 | TRBJ2-4 | TRBV5-3 | . | CARSRGLAGAKNIQYF | TGTGCCAGAAGCCGAGGACTAGCGGGTGCCAAAAACATTCAGTACTTC
15 | TRBD1 | TRBJ1-4 | TRBV6-1 | . | CASSESAGGDEKLFF | TGTGCCAGCAGTGAATCGGCAGGGGGCGATGAAAAACTGTTTTTT
13 | . | TRBJ2-3 | TRBV10-3 | . | CAISTLAPDTQYF | TGTGCCATCAGTACCTTGGCCCCAGATACGCAGTATTTT
16 | . | TRBJ2-6 | TRBV4-3 | . | CASSQEFSSGANVLTF | TGCGCCAGCAGCCAAGAATTTAGCTCTGGGGCCAACGTCCTGACTTTC
13 | . | TRBJ1-2 | TRBV2 | . | CASSDTPLSGYTF | TGTGCCAGCAGTGACACACCGCTTTCTGGCTACACCTTC
14 | . | TRBJ1-2 | TRBV19 | . | CASSIRDSLYGYTF | TGTGCCAGTAGTATTCGTGACAGTCTTTATGGCTACACCTTC
16 | . | TRBJ2-1 | TRBV7-2 | . | CASSLVGWSSHNEQFF | TGTGCCAGCAGCTTAGTCGGATGGTCGTCTCACAATGAGCAGTTCTTC
16 | TRBD1 | TRBJ2-1 | TRBV18 | . | CASSPLGQPGRNEQFF | TGTGCCAGCTCACCACTGGGACAGCCAGGACGCAATGAGCAGTTCTTC
12 | . | TRBJ2-3 | TRBV18 | . | CASSPVGDTQYF | TGTGCCAGCTCACCCGTTGGGGATACGCAGTATTTT
13 | . | TRBJ2-7 | TRBV7-3 | . | CASSLSGSHEQYF | TGTGCCAGCAGCTTATCGGGCTCCCACGAGCAGTACTTC
14 | . | TRBJ2-5 | TRBV10-3 | . | CAISEFQGQETQYF | TGTGCCATCAGTGAGTTCCAGGGCCAAGAGACCCAGTACTTC
16 | TRBD1 | TRBJ2-7 | TRBV7-9 | . | CASSRGTGRNLWEQYF | TGTGCCAGCAGCCGCGGGACAGGGAGGAACCTTTGGGAGCAGTACTTC
13 | TRBD2 | TRBJ2-1 | TRBV7-9 | . | CASSFGTSFEQFF | TGTGCCAGCAGCTTCGGGACTAGTTTTGAGCAGTTCTTC
15 | . | TRBJ2-3 | TRBV4-2 | . | CASSQVGTSTDTQYF | TGTGCCAGCAGCCAAGTCGGTACTAGCACAGATACGCAGTATTTT
18 | TRBD2 | TRBJ2-1 | TRBV4-3 | . | CASSQAMGLAGQGNEQFF | TGCGCCAGCAGCCAAGCCATGGGACTAGCGGGACAAGGTAATGAGCAGTTCTTC
13 | . | TRBJ2-7 | TRBV30 | . | CAWSVVRGYEQYF | TGTGCCTGGAGTGTAGTCCGGGGCTACGAGCAGTACTTC
17 | . | TRBJ2-7 | TRBV6-1 | once | CASSARSPGPSRYEQYF | TGTGCCAGCAGTGCACGTTCACCAGGGCCATCCAGATACGAGCAGTACTTC